The 25 T cell receptor beta chains below all came from one sample that was sequenced in a study of T cells after yellow fever vaccination. A single record per CDR3 protein comes from TCRdb applying MiXCR to the 5' RACE reads. The sample gives some 560,000 distinct CDR3 sequences, around 17% of which show up once; 17% is in the top ten. Sequences were derived from PBMCs, sampled 5 days after the first yellow fever vaccination. The origin of the receptors is a man younger than 35 who received the YFV17D yellow fever vaccine.

The genes are TRBV6-5 and TRBJ2-2; a possible D gene is TRBD1 (6 bases). CDR1 MNHEY and CDR2 SVGAGI come from the germline V gene. V dropped 7 bases and J dropped 4 bases, with 7 bases sitting between them. This CDR3 is 12 amino acids long. As DNA, the CDR3 is TGTGCCAGCAAGGACAGCACCGGGGAGCTGTTTTTT. Translating gives CASKDSTGELFF.

The chain carries TRBV19 and TRBJ2-2; D remains unclear. Germline CDR1 is LNHDA and CDR2 is SQIVND (reference sequence). This CDR3 comprises 12 residues. Trimming took 3 bases from V and 6 from J, leaving 5 bases between them. CDR3 in DNA: TGTGCCAGTAGTATCCCTCCCGGGGAGCTGTTTTTT. Translating it yields CASSIPPGELFF.

This clonotype was counted at least ten times. The chain is built from TRBV29-1 and TRBJ1-1; D gene ambiguous. V was clipped by 4 bases and J by 2 bases, with 2 bases between them. The germline gives CDR1 SQVTM, CDR2 ANQGSEA. The CDR3 totals 10 residues. In DNA form, the CDR3 reads TGCAGCGTTGGAAACACTGAAGCTTTCTTT. Residues: CSVGNTEAFF.

The rearrangement uses TRBV29-1 and TRBJ2-6, with 11 bases matching TRBD1. This CDR3 spans 16 amino acids. The V segment lost 4 bases and the J segment 4 bases; nucleotides outside the gene matches: 6. Per the germline V gene, CDR1 is SQVTM and CDR2 is ANQGSEA. The CDR3 loop is CSVVGQGALGANVLTF. CDR3 coding DNA: TGCAGCGTTGTTGGACAGGGGGCTTTGGGGGCCAACGTCCTGACTTTC. The full variable domain, its missing parts supplied by reference TRBV29-1 and TRBJ2-6, is SAVISQKPSRDICQRGTSLTIQCQVDSQVTMMFWYRQQPGQSLTLIATANQGSEATYESGFVIDKFPISRPNLTFSTLTVSNMSPEDSSIYLCSVVGQGALGANVLTFGAGSRLTVL.

In nucleotides, the CDR3 is TGTGCCAGCAGGGATGGGGTAGCGGGGTACAATGAGCAGTTCTTC. Translating it yields CASRDGVAGYNEQFF. J is TRBJ2-1 and V is TRBV12-3 or TRBV12-4, with 8 bases aligning to TRBD2. J was trimmed by 4 bases and V by 6 bases; bases with no gene match: 8. The CDR3 has 15 residues.

The chain joins TRBV12-3 or TRBV12-4 to TRBJ1-2, with unresolved D. The CDR3 is 11 amino acids. V gave up 2 bases and J gave up 8 bases, with 6 bases separating them. The CDR3 DNA sequence: TGTGCCAGCAGTTTAATCCGGGGCTACACCTTC. Protein sequence: CASSLIRGYTF.

The rearrangement joins TRBV4-1 to TRBJ1-1; 7 bases map to TRBD1. The germline V gene encodes CDR1 MGHRA and CDR2 YSYEKL. The CDR3 loop spans 14 amino acids. Trimming removed 3 bases from V and 4 bases from J; junction bases left unmatched: 5. CDR3 coding DNA: TGCGCCAGCAGCCAGGCGGGACAGATCACTGAAGCTTTCTTT. Residues: CASSQAGQITEAFF.

This clonotype was observed a few times. V and J are TRBV5-1 and TRBJ1-1; possible D gene TRBD1, 5 bases. V lost 9 bases and J lost 2, with 23 bases in between. Germline V gives CDR1 SGHRS, CDR2 YFSETQ. This CDR3 has 16 residues. The DNA of the CDR3 is TGCGCCAACACGCTTTATTTAGGGGAAACAAACACTGAAGCTTTCTTT. It codes for CANTLYLGETNTEAFF.

The genes are TRBV19 and TRBJ1-4; no clear D. V lost 2 bases to trimming and J lost 6 bases, with 4 bases between them. CDR3 length: 12 amino acids. CDR1 and CDR2 (germline): LNHDA, SQIVND (reference sequence). The CDR3 is CASSIPHEKLFF. CDR3 coding DNA: TGTGCCAGTAGTATACCCCATGAAAAACTGTTTTTT.

This clonotype was counted many times. This chain links TRBV6-1 with TRBJ1-5; perhaps TRBD1 as D (5 bases). The CDR3 is made up of 13 amino acids. V lost 4 bases to trimming and J lost 2 bases, with 6 bases between them. Germline CDR1 reads MNHNS; CDR2 reads SASEGT. The CDR3 protein is CASSGGGNQPQHF. In DNA, the CDR3 is TGTGCCAGCAGTGGGGGGGGCAATCAGCCCCAGCATTTT.

In this sample, this clonotype turned up a few times. The chain employs TRBV18 and TRBJ2-7, with D possibly being TRBD2 (5 bases). The CDR3 totals 15 residues. The germline V gene encodes CDR1 KGHSH and CDR2 LQKENI. Trimming pared 0 bases from V and 2 bases from J, leaving 11 bases between. The CDR3 nucleotides are TGTGCCAGCTCACCACCGAGCCTAGCCACCTACGAGCAGTACTTC. Translation gives CASSPPSLATYEQYF.

Only a few counts were recorded for this clonotype. This chain uses TRBV20-1 with TRBJ2-3; maybe TRBD2 (6 bases). Germline V gene lookup returns CDR1 DFQATT and CDR2 SNEGSKA (reference sequence). The CDR3 covers 11 residues. Trimming cost V 7 bases and J 7 bases, with 12 bases left between them. CDR3 protein: CSVGGLNTQYF. CDR3 DNA sequence: TGCAGTGTGGGCGGACTAAATACGCAGTATTTT.

The chain combines TRBV20-1 with TRBJ2-1; maybe TRBD2 (6 bases). The CDR3 consists of 15 residues. Germline CDR1 DFQATT, CDR2 SNEGSKA (reference sequence). V was shortened by 6 bases and J by 0 bases, with 15 bases between the two germline ends. The CDR3 spells CSAWPERVSYNEQFF. The DNA of the CDR3 is TGCAGTGCCTGGCCGGAGCGGGTCTCCTACAATGAGCAGTTCTTC.

This sequence joins TRBV28 and TRBJ1-4, with D perhaps matching TRBD1 (5 bases). Germline V gives CDR1 MDHEN, CDR2 SYDVKM. The CDR3 has 17 amino acids. The V and J ends lost 5 bases and 4 bases respectively, with 20 bases between them. The DNA for the CDR3 is TGTGCCAGCAGTCTGGGGCGGGGCCCTCCGTTTAATGAAAAACTGTTTTTT. Protein product: CASSLGRGPPFNEKLFF.

A few counts support this clonotype. This rearrangement joins TRBV7-3 to TRBJ2-5; D possibly uses TRBD1 or TRBD2 (5 bases each). CDR1 SGHTA and CDR2 FQGTGA come from the germline V gene. Trimming took off 5 bases at V and 5 bases at J, with 15 bases between the two ends. The CDR3 consists of 14 residues. As DNA, the CDR3 is TGTGCCAGCAGCCCCGGGACGGCGAGCGAGACCCAGTACTTC. Its protein product is CASSPGTASETQYF. Filled out from reference TRBV7-3 and TRBJ2-5, the complete variable domain reads GAGVSQTPSNKVTEKGKYVELRCDPISGHTALYWYRQSLGQGPEFLIYFQGTGAADDSGLPNDRFFAVRPEGSVSTLKIQRTERGDSAVYLCASSPGTASETQYFGPGTRLLVL.

This clonotype came up many times. This chain uses TRBV20-1 with TRBJ1-3; D uncertain. Germline values: CDR1 DFQATT, CDR2 SNEGSKA (reference sequence). The ends were cut back, 2 bases at V and 7 bases at J, with 18 bases in the middle. This CDR3 spans 15 amino acids. The CDR3 sequence: CSARPDGEWRNTIYF. The DNA for the CDR3 is TGCAGTGCTAGACCCGACGGGGAGTGGCGCAACACCATATATTTT.

The chain carries TRBV5-4 and TRBJ1-1; no firm D call. Germline CDR1 SGHNT, CDR2 YYREEE (reference sequence). The V gene lost 2 bases and the J gene lost 5 bases, with 13 bases spanning the gap. There are 14 residues in the CDR3. The CDR3 is CASSFSTKKTEAFF. CDR3 in DNA: TGTGCCAGCAGCTTTTCCACGAAAAAAACTGAAGCTTTCTTT.

The gene calls are TRBV4-1 and TRBJ2-3; unclear D gene. This CDR3 is built from 15 residues. Germline V CDR1 and CDR2: MGHRA, YSYEKL. Between the trimmed V and J ends, which lost 0 bases and 3 bases, there was a span of 10 bases. CDR3 nucleotide sequence: TGCGCCAGCAGCCAAGAACGGCAGGCGACAGATACGCAGTATTTT. It yields the protein CASSQERQATDTQYF.

The chain has TRBV28 and TRBJ2-1; 8 bases are shared with TRBD2. The V gene's germline CDR1 is MDHEN and CDR2 SYDVKM. The CDR3 is 12 residues long. V lost 6 bases, J lost 10 bases, and 5 bases stayed unmatched. CDR3 coding DNA: TGTGCCAGCAGCCCAGCGGGGGAGGAGCAGTTCTTC. Its protein product is CASSPAGEEQFF.

The chain is built from TRBV12-5 and TRBJ2-5, with D possibly matching TRBD2 (7 bases). CDR1 and CDR2 (germline): LGHNT, FRNRAP. CDR3 size: 16 residues. The V and J ends lost 4 bases and 5 bases respectively, with 20 bases between them. In DNA, the CDR3 is TGTGCTAGTGGTTGGGGGGGGGCCCGGGGTTCGGAGACCCAGTACTTC. Its protein product is CASGWGGARGSETQYF.

The chain carries TRBV14 and TRBJ2-3, with 8 bases identical to TRBD2. Germline lookup yields CDR1 SGHDN and CDR2 FVKESK. There are 13 residues in the CDR3. V shed 2 bases, J shed 10 bases, and the junction held 5 bases outside the gene matches. CDR3 loop: CASSQTGTRAQYF. CDR3 sequence (DNA): TGTGCCAGCAGCCAAACGGGGACTAGAGCGCAGTATTTT.

The V gene is TRBV6-5, the J gene TRBJ1-1, with 9 bases matching TRBD1. Trimming took 4 bases from V and 2 from J; bases not matched to a gene: 5. Germline CDR1 and CDR2: MNHEY and SVGAGI. CDR3 size: 15 residues. The CDR3 nucleotides are TGTGCCAGCAGTTCGACAGGGGGTAGAAACACTGAAGCTTTCTTT. Translated: CASSSTGGRNTEAFF.

The V gene is TRBV7-9, the J gene TRBJ2-5, with 8 bases identical to TRBD2. Germline V gene data show CDR1 as SEHNR and CDR2 as FQNEAQ (reference sequence). V lost 3 bases and J lost 0; bases outside the gene matches: 6. CDR3 length equals 16 residues. The CDR3 DNA reads TGTGCCAGCAGCTTCTGGACTAGCCAGTACCAAGAGACCCAGTACTTC. Translation gives CASSFWTSQYQETQYF. Full variable domain (outside the CDR3, taken from reference TRBV7-9 and TRBJ2-5): DTGVSQNPRHKITKRGQNVTFRCDPISEHNRLYWYRQTLGQGPEFLTYFQNEAQLEKSRLLSDRFSAERPKGSFSTLEIQRTEQGDSAMYLCASSFWTSQYQETQYFGPGTRLLVL.

This clonotype was recorded a few times. The chain joins TRBV30 to TRBJ2-5; no firm D call. The V end was cut by 1 base, the J end by 1 base, with 7 bases between. The germline gives CDR1 GTSNPN, CDR2 SVGIG (reference sequence). The CDR3 has 13 residues. The DNA of the CDR3 is TGTGCCTGGAGTGCTGGAAGCCAAGAGACCCAGTACTTC. The encoded protein is CAWSAGSQETQYF.

This clonotype was detected only a few times. V usage is TRBV6-5 and J usage is TRBJ2-2; the D is unclear. Germline V gives CDR1 MNHEY, CDR2 SVGAGI. V lost 2 bases and J lost 0, with 7 bases in between. The CDR3 length is 15 residues. CDR3 region: CASSYRAANTGELFF. The CDR3 coding sequence is TGTGCCAGCAGTTACAGGGCAGCGAACACCGGGGAGCTGTTTTTT.